Shown below are 26 T cell receptor beta chains from a single sample sequenced in a study of blood T cell repertoires in COVID-19 (dated by TCRdb to the early 2020s). Receptors were amplified or captured by the immunoSEQ multiplex PCR assay. TCRdb's version of the immuneACCESS table is confined to in-frame rearrangements and falls short of the full clone set. An unresolved V gene accounts for under half of the shortfall where checked; the remainder is of unknown origin. This sample gives over 25,000 clones in total; approximately 77% of them show up just once. The ten largest clones capture more than 13% of the sample. The material sequenced was peripheral blood. The receptors were sampled from a man aged 80 or over with active or convalescent COVID-19.

The chain joins TRBV4-2 to TRBJ2-1; D is possibly TRBD2 (5 bases). Germline CDR1 is LGHNA and CDR2 is YNFKEQ. Between the trimmed V and J ends, which lost 2 bases and 3 bases, there was a span of 14 bases. This CDR3 contains 16 residues. The CDR3 here is CASSQRTASLYNEQFF. The CDR3 DNA is TGTGCCAGCAGCCAACGTACCGCTAGCCTCTACAATGAGCAGTTCTTC.

The chain has TRBV18 and TRBJ2-3; D not certain. Looked up from germline, CDR1 is KGHSH and CDR2 is LQKENI. The CDR3 runs 13 residues. V was clipped by 3 bases and J by 5 bases, with 9 bases between them. The CDR3 sequence: CASSPGSQDTQYF. The CDR3 DNA reads as TGTGCCAGCTCACCCGGGTCACAAGATACGCAGTATTTT.

The V call is TRBV4-3, the J call TRBJ1-3; D unclear. Germline V gene data show CDR1 as LGHNA and CDR2 as YSLEER. This CDR3 has 14 residues. Trimming left V 1 base short and J 0 bases short, with 4 bases between. The CDR3 is CASSQARSGNTIYF. The CDR3, as DNA: TGCGCCAGCAGCCAAGCCCGCTCTGGAAACACCATATATTTT.

The rearrangement links TRBV6-5 to TRBJ1-1; TRBD1 matches 9 bases. The CDR3 is 13 amino acids. Germline V gene data show CDR1 as MNHEY and CDR2 as SVGAGI. J was trimmed by 5 bases and V by 7 bases; bases with no gene match: 5. CDR3 sequence (DNA): TGTGCCAGCAACCTACAGGGGGCGACTGAAGCTTTCTTT. Amino acids: CASNLQGATEAFF.

The rearrangement uses TRBV20-1 and TRBJ2-1; D is possibly TRBD2 (6 bases). CDR3 length equals 14 residues. CDR1 and CDR2 (germline): DFQATT, SNEGSKA (reference sequence). Trimming cost V 3 bases and J 0 bases, with 9 bases left between them. The CDR3 DNA is TGCAGTGCTAGTGGGAGGCCCTCCTACAATGAGCAGTTCTTC. Translating it yields CSASGRPSYNEQFF.

The V and J genes are TRBV29-1 and TRBJ2-7; TRBD1 matches at 9 bases. The length of the CDR3 is 12 residues. Unmatched junction bases numbered 4, after V lost 4 bases and J lost 6 bases. Per germline, CDR1 SQVTM and CDR2 ANQGSEA. CDR3: CSVVRTGVEQYF. Here the CDR3 DNA reads TGCAGCGTTGTTCGGACAGGGGTCGAGCAGTACTTC.

This chain links TRBV5-4 with TRBJ2-5, with D tentatively TRBD1 (7 bases). Germline CDR1 is SGHNT and CDR2 is YYREEE (reference sequence). This CDR3 spans 18 amino acids. The V gene lost 0 bases and the J gene lost 0 bases, with 18 bases spanning the gap. CDR3 residues: CASSLAWQGGRYQETQYF. The CDR3 DNA is TGTGCCAGCAGCTTGGCCTGGCAGGGGGGACGGTACCAAGAGACCCAGTACTTC.

The genes are TRBV5-6 and TRBJ2-7; maybe TRBD1 (5 bases). Germline V gives CDR1 SGHDT, CDR2 YYEEEE. The CDR3 has 13 residues. DNA of the CDR3: TGTGCGAGCCGGTTTCAGGGTAACTACGAGCAGTACTTC. It codes for CASRFQGNYEQYF.

V and J are TRBV2 and TRBJ1-6; 7 bases are a match to TRBD1. CDR1 and CDR2 (germline): SNHLY, FYNNEI. V lost 6 bases, J lost 6 bases, and 2 bases stayed unmatched. The CDR3 is made up of 13 amino acids. CDR3 DNA: TGTGCCAGCAGCAGACAGGGTAATTCACCCCTCCACTTT. This codes for CASSRQGNSPLHF.

V usage is TRBV15 and J usage is TRBJ1-2; no clear D gene. Germline CDR1 reads LNHNV; CDR2 reads YYDKDF (reference sequence). The CDR3 is 13 residues long. Trimming removed 1 base at V and 6 bases at J, with 9 bases between. The CDR3 nucleotides read TGTGCCACCAGCAGAGTAATGAGGGATGGCTACACCTTC. It codes for CATSRVMRDGYTF.

V usage is TRBV2 and J usage is TRBJ2-5; perhaps TRBD2 as D (6 bases). This CDR3 contains 15 residues. The germline gives CDR1 SNHLY, CDR2 FYNNEI. The ends were cut back, 0 bases at V and 5 bases at J, with 13 bases in the middle. CDR3 bases: TGTGCCAGCAGTGAAGCGAAAACTAGCTGGGAGACCCAGTACTTC. The encoded protein is CASSEAKTSWETQYF.

This clone turned up a few times. The gene calls are TRBV28 and TRBJ1-1; 9 nucleotides match TRBD1. CDR1 is MDHEN, CDR2 SYDVKM, per germline. V dropped 2 bases and J dropped 5; count of bases not matched to a gene: 6. This CDR3 is 15 amino acids long. The CDR3 here is CASSLGTGGRTEAFF. For the CDR3, the DNA is TGTGCCAGCAGTTTAGGTACAGGGGGCCGGACTGAAGCTTTCTTT.

V usage is TRBV6-2 or TRBV6-3 and J usage is TRBJ2-4, with a tentative D call TRBD2 (6 bases). V was shortened by 2 bases and J by 0 bases, with 17 bases between the two germline ends. The CDR3 has 18 amino acids. CDR1 and CDR2 from the germline V gene are MNHEY and SVGEGT. The CDR3 sequence: CASSYPEGSGPAKNIQYF. The CDR3 DNA reads TGTGCCAGCAGTTACCCGGAGGGCAGCGGACCAGCCAAAAACATTCAGTACTTC.

The chain links TRBV19 to TRBJ1-3, with TRBD1 matching 8 bases. Germline CDR1 LNHDA, CDR2 SQIVND (reference sequence). The CDR3 length is 16 residues. The J segment lost 2 bases and the V segment lost 4 bases, leaving 7 bases of the junction unmatched. CDR3 DNA: TGTGCCAGTAGTACCCTCTCGACAGGGGCTGGAAACACCATATATTTT. This codes for CASSTLSTGAGNTIYF.

The chain employs TRBV5-6 and TRBJ2-7, with 8 bases identical to TRBD2. Germline CDR1 SGHDT, CDR2 YYEEEE. This CDR3 spans 14 amino acids. With V trimmed by 5 bases and J by 6 bases, 10 bases remained unmatched. CDR3 sequence (DNA): TGTGCCAGCAGAAGAGCGGGAGACTCGGGCGAGCAGTACTTC. Encoded protein: CASRRAGDSGEQYF.

V usage is TRBV3-1 (or the pseudogene TRBV3-2) and J usage is TRBJ1-2, with D maybe TRBD1 (5 bases). Germline V gives CDR1 LGHDT, CDR2 YNNKEL (reference sequence). CDR3 length: 14 amino acids. V lost 1 base and J 6 bases, leaving 12 bases between the germline ends. The CDR3 sequence is CASSQAVQGHGYTF. The CDR3 coding sequence is TGTGCCAGCAGCCAAGCTGTCCAGGGCCATGGCTACACCTTC.

The gene calls are TRBV2 and TRBJ2-7, with a weak D call TRBD2 (6 bases). In germline, CDR1 is SNHLY, CDR2 FYNNEI. The germline V and J ends were trimmed by 6 bases and 2 bases, with 14 bases remaining between them. This CDR3 contains 14 residues. CDR3 protein: CASRAGTPPYEQYF. The DNA for the CDR3 is TGTGCCAGCAGAGCCGGGACTCCCCCCTACGAGCAGTACTTC.

The chain employs TRBV7-2 and TRBJ1-3; tentative D call: TRBD1 (6 bases). V lost 1 base, J lost 2 bases, and 15 bases lay in between. Per germline, CDR1 SGHTA and CDR2 FQGNSA. CDR3 length: 17 amino acids. The CDR3 is CASSLGGQGITGNTIYF. Written as DNA, the CDR3 is TGTGCCAGCAGCTTAGGGGGGCAGGGAATCACTGGAAACACCATATATTTT. The complete variable domain, with remaining parts taken from reference TRBV7-2 and TRBJ1-3, reads GAGVSQSPSNKVTEKGKDVELRCDPISGHTALYWYRQSLGQGLEFLIYFQGNSAPDKSGLPSDRFSAERTGGSVSTLTIQRTQQEDSAVYLCASSLGGQGITGNTIYFGEGSWLTVV.

The chain joins TRBV28 to TRBJ1-2; no reliable D call. Trimming left V 6 bases short and J 4 bases short, with 12 bases between. Germline-derived CDR1 and CDR2 are MDHEN and SYDVKM. This CDR3 is 13 amino acids long. The chain's CDR3 is CASSEREVYGYTF. The CDR3 nucleotides read TGTGCCAGCAGCGAAAGGGAGGTCTATGGCTACACCTTC.

The chain combines TRBV28 with TRBJ2-3, with a possible D match to TRBD2 (6 bases). Germline assignment: CDR1 MDHEN and CDR2 SYDVKM. The CDR3 has 14 amino acids. The CDR3 is CANQGGGATDTQYF. DNA for the CDR3: TGTGCTAATCAAGGCGGAGGGGCCACAGATACGCAGTATTTT. Full variable domain (rest looked up from reference TRBV28 and TRBJ2-3): DVKVTQSSRYLVKRTGEKVFLECVQDMDHENMFWYRQDPGLGLRLIYFSYDVKMKEKGDIPEGYSVSREKKERFSLILESASTNQTSMYLCANQGGGATDTQYFGPGTRLTVL.

In this sample, this clone turned up a few times. The chain is built from TRBV6-2 or TRBV6-3 and TRBJ2-2; TRBD2 matches at 8 bases. Germline V gives CDR1 MNHEY, CDR2 SVGEGT. J was trimmed by 4 bases and V by 0 bases; bases with no gene match: 7. CDR3 length equals 17 residues. The CDR3 DNA follows: TGTGCCAGCAGTTACTCGCAGCGGGAGTGGGTCACCGGGGAGCTGTTTTTT. Translation gives CASSYSQREWVTGELFF.

The CDR3 coding sequence is TGTGCCAGCAGCTTAAACCAACTCGGGGTTGGGTCTGGAAACACCATATATTTT. Translated, it gives CASSLNQLGVGSGNTIYF. The chain recombines TRBV11-2 with TRBJ1-3; D call uncertain. The germline V gene encodes CDR1 SGHAT and CDR2 FQNNGV. This CDR3 region has 18 residues. Trimming cost V 2 bases and J 1 base, with 18 bases left between them.

The chain combines TRBV11-2 with TRBJ1-5; D unclear. The CDR3 is 12 amino acids. Germline CDR1 is SGHAT and CDR2 is FQNNGV. V lost 3 bases to trimming and J lost 5 bases, with 5 bases between them. The CDR3 reads CASSFTDQPQHF. In nucleotides, the CDR3 is TGTGCCAGCAGCTTTACAGATCAGCCCCAGCATTTT. Filled out from reference TRBV11-2 and TRBJ1-5, the complete variable domain reads EAGVAQSPRYKIIEKRQSVAFWCNPISGHATLYWYQQILGQGPKLLIQFQNNGVVDDSQLPKDRFSAERLKGVDSTLKIQPAKLEDSAVYLCASSFTDQPQHFGDGTRLSIL.

This chain joins TRBV28 and TRBJ2-1; 7 nucleotides agree with TRBD2. The CDR3 sequence is 16 residues long. Germline V gene sequence: CDR1 MDHEN, CDR2 SYDVKM. After removal of 5 bases from V and 5 bases from J, the junction contained 12 bases not matched to a gene. This CDR3 is CASSPATWEGHNEQFF. DNA for the CDR3: TGTGCCAGCAGTCCGGCGACGTGGGAGGGCCACAATGAGCAGTTCTTC.

The chain couples TRBV5-6 to TRBJ1-1, with a possible D match to TRBD1 (6 bases). The CDR3 is 14 amino acids. The ends were cut back, 0 bases at V and 4 bases at J, with 10 bases in the middle. CDR1 and CDR2 from the germline V gene are SGHDT and YYEEEE. Written as DNA, the CDR3 is TGTGCCAGCAGCTTGGGCAGGGGTGTCACTGAAGCTTTCTTT. This gives the protein CASSLGRGVTEAFF. Full variable domain (missing parts from reference TRBV5-6 and TRBJ1-1): DAGVTQSPTHLIKTRGQQVTLRCSPKSGHDTVSWYQQALGQGPQFIFQYYEEEERQRGNFPDRFSGHQFPNYSSELNVNALLLGDSALYLCASSLGRGVTEAFFGQGTRLTVV.

The gene calls are TRBV27 and TRBJ2-2; 14 bases fit TRBD2. CDR1 and CDR2 from the germline V gene are MNHEY and SMNVEV (reference sequence). The CDR3 has 17 residues. V dropped 6 bases and J dropped 6; count of bases not matched to a gene: 9. The CDR3 loop reads CASRGTSGSARAGELFF. The CDR3 bases are TGTGCCAGCAGAGGGACTAGCGGGAGTGCGAGGGCCGGGGAGCTGTTTTTT.